This TCR beta chain derives from a study of blood T cell repertoires in COVID-19. About the study: Samples taken during acute and convalescent COVID-19 were collected in the United States, Italy and Spain. The analysed material was cDNA or gDNA that came from T cells, B-cell-depleted T cells, or PBMCs.

Original analysis: Amplification of reference gene primers provided the estimated nucleated cell counts. Method: immunoSEQ multiplex PCR; TCRdb's copy keeps in-frame clones and lacks some. V and J calls and clone size follow that table, whereas D and trimming were derived from the DNA. Of about 270,000 clones listed, around 86% are singletons. This CDR3 has 13 amino acids. V lost 5 bases and J lost 4, with 9 bases in between. Germline values: CDR1 MGHRA, CDR2 YSYEKL. The chain couples TRBV4-1 to TRBJ1-5; no clear D. The source of this sequence is a man aged 35-49 years with active or convalescent COVID-19. The sequencing input was peripheral blood. The CDR3 spells CASSRGPNQPQHF. CDR3 nucleotide sequence: TGCGCCAGCAGCAGAGGGCCAAATCAGCCCCAGCATTTT.